This TCR beta chain was documented in a study of pediatric ulcerative colitis. Ulcerative colitis patients received no immunosuppressive medication before the diagnostic colonoscopy. Blood was drawn at the time of colonoscopy. Assay used: immunoSEQ multiplex PCR; TCRdb lists only in-frame clones, some missing. This table holds 10,000 or so clones, around 90% found once. Between the trimmed V and J ends, which lost 4 bases and 1 base, there was a span of 9 bases. This CDR3 spans 14 amino acids. From germline, CDR1 is SGHRS and CDR2 YFSETQ. The sequence was obtained from a girl between 10 and 17 years old with moderate ulcerative colitis. V and J are TRBV5-1 and TRBJ2-1; no definite D call. The sequenced material came from blood. The CDR3 sequence is CASSTDSSYNEQFF. CDR3 nucleotide sequence: TGCGCCAGCAGCACAGATTCATCCTACAATGAGCAGTTCTTC.